These T cell receptor beta chains were read from a single sample in a study of shared clonotypes between healthy human individuals. The table came from immunoSEQ multiplex PCR; TCRdb's copy has only in-frame clones and leaves some out. Of around 700,000 clones listed, approximately 73% are singletons. The sequenced sample consisted of memory CD4+ T cells sorted from blood. The receptors stem from a woman under 40 in good health. Each CDR3 is given with its conserved first and last residue. The order of the fields is V gene, CDR3 protein.

TRBV7-6 | CASSAPGLTPGRELFF
TRBV28 | CASSPNRGGGLDYGYTF
TRBV19 | CASSIPGIGYNEQFF
TRBV25-1 | CASSDGVAGGSEKLFF
TRBV5-4 | CASSPDREGAKNIQYF
TRBV19 | CASSVDRKNIQYF
TRBV18 | CASSPPSAGQGTGELFF
TRBV6-5 | CASSYLAGDGYTF
TRBV10-3 | CAISESELADTQYF
TRBV4-1 | CASSRQDSNQPQHF
TRBV4-1 | CASSQDIPRGGGDTQYF
TRBV30 | CAWSPRSSYNEQFF
TRBV2 | CASRVTRSNTGELFF